This T cell receptor (beta chain) was recovered during a study of cytomegalovirus exposure and HLA in healthy donors. With 60 Vbeta and 13 Jbeta primers, the PCR was carried out. In the original analysis: Later, an analysis found tens of millions of unique TCR beta chains, and about 10 million of these were shared. Repertoires were generated with immunoSEQ multiplex PCR, while TCRdb's copy carries only in-frame clones and drops some. V, J and clone size were drawn from that table, and D and trimming were deduced from the DNA. The table lists approximately 140,000 clones, around 76% of them singletons, with 2.5% to 3.5% in the top ten. With 4 bases removed from V and 6 bases from J, the gap between germline ends came to 15 bases. The CDR3 runs to 14 residues. Germline V lookup: CDR1 SNHLY, CDR2 FYNNEI. Whole-study findings and limits: In a later analysis, specific HLA alleles were associated with 15,000 to 20,000 TCR beta sequences at a 0.05 false discovery rate. The authors listed some 150 TCR beta chains as cytomegalovirus-associated. Among immune exposure information, only CMV serostatus was available.

Points on this clone: Its antigen is as yet unknown.

V gene TRBV2 combines with J gene TRBJ2-5, with D perhaps TRBD1 (5 bases). Sample: PBMCs. This TCR came from a male donor in good health and CMV-seronegative. The CDR3 region is CASSVTLPDKTQYF. The CDR3 nucleotides read TGTGCCAGCAGTGTGACCCTACCGGACAAGACCCAGTACTTC.